This T cell receptor beta chain was captured in a study of OX40 agonist ivuxolimab in advanced cancers. The CDR3 spans 13 residues. Trimming removed 0 bases from V and 8 bases from J, with 10 bases in between. Germline CDR1 and CDR2: MNHEY and SVGAGI. Study-wide points: Clonal expansion was seen in CD4+ and CD8+ blood T cells by week 6 at 0.1 to 3.0 mg/kg. Undetermined was the antigen specificity of the expanded peripheral T cells. Near-lowest levels of clonal expansion characterized partial responders at 0.1-3.0 mg/kg.

Points on this clone: Its antigen is unknown.

Clones were sequenced by immunoSEQ multiplex PCR, and TCRdb holds only the in-frame ones, with some missing. The data show some 96,000 clones, 89% seen once. This rearrangement joins TRBV6-5 to TRBJ2-5; a weak D match, TRBD2 (6 bases). The specimen comprised CD4+ or CD8+ T cells sorted from blood, sampled in a trial of the OX40 agonist ivuxolimab. The receptor's source is an adult with an advanced solid tumor such as melanoma, head and neck, liver or kidney cancer. The CDR3 DNA follows: TGTGCCAGCAGTTACTCGTTGCGGGGAACCCAGTACTTC. Encoded protein: CASSYSLRGTQYF.